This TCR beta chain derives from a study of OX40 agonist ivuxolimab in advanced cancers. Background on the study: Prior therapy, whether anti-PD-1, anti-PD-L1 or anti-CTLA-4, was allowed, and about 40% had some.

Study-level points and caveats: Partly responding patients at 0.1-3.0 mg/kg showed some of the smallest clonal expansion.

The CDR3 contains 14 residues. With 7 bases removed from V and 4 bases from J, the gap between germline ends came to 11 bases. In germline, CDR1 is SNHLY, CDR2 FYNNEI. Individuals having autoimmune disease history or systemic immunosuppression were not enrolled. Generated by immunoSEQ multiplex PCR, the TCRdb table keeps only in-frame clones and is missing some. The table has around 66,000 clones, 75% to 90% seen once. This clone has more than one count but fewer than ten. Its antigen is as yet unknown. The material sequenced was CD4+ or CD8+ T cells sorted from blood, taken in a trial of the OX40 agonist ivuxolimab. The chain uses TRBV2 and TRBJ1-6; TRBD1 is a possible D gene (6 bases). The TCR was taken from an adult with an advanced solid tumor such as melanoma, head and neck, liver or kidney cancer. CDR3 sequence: CASNPQGYNSPLHF. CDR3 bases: TGTGCCAGCAATCCACAGGGTTATAATTCACCCCTCCACTTT.